The clone carrying this T cell receptor beta chain has only a few counts. Its antigen is unknown. Germline values: CDR1 MDHEN, CDR2 SYDVKM. V was cut by 9 bases and J by 4 bases, with 15 bases left in between. The CDR3 totals 13 residues. TCRdb re-called the 5' RACE reads through MiXCR, storing one row per CDR3 protein. The sample lists 340,000 or so distinct CDR3 sequences; under 15% were seen once. This record comes from a study of CD8 T cells in ankylosing spondylitis. Study-wide results and limits: One TCR beta motif, made up of several highly homologous variants, appeared characteristic of ankylosing spondylitis blood.

The receptor's source is a male donor with ankylosing spondylitis or in good health (not recorded which). The chain combines TRBV28 with TRBJ1-2, with D possibly being TRBD1 (6 bases). The material sequenced was blood, either unsorted or a sorted T cell fraction (not recorded which). The CDR3: CASRGALVYGYTF. The CDR3 DNA follows: TGTGCCAGTCGGGGGGCGCTTGTCTATGGCTACACCTTC.